This TCR beta chain was obtained from a study of blood T cell repertoires in COVID-19. Libraries were prepared by immunoSEQ multiplex PCR; TCRdb keeps only in-frame clonotypes and omits some of them. This sample has about 140,000 clones, with over 60% found just once. The length of the CDR3 is 14 residues. V was trimmed by 3 bases and J by 2 bases, leaving 10 bases between them. The germline CDR1 and CDR2 sequences are MDHEN and SYDVKM. What was sequenced was peripheral blood. The V and J genes are TRBV28 and TRBJ1-2; a possible D gene is TRBD1 (6 bases). The clonotype was recovered from a woman between 50 and 59 years old with active or convalescent COVID-19. CDR3 in amino acids: CASSFGGANYGYTF. The CDR3 nucleotides read TGTGCCAGCAGTTTCGGGGGGGCCAACTATGGCTACACCTTC.